The clone carrying this TCR beta chain came up a few times. Its antigen is currently unknown. This sample stems from a study of response to subunit inactivated influenza vaccine. The CDR3 is 12 residues long. CDR1 is MNHNS, CDR2 SASEGT, per germline. V was shortened by 10 bases and J by 8 bases, with 17 bases between the two germline ends. Study conclusions and caveats: The authors suggested that every seasonal influenza vaccination recruits few new T cells.

Via MiXCR, TCRdb re-called the RT-PCR reads, giving one row per CDR3 protein. The table lists under 850,000 distinct CDR3 sequences, less than 20% of them singletons, with about 11% in the top ten. This sample comprised PBMCs from blood, obtained roughly 5 days after vaccination. The V call is TRBV6-1, the J call TRBJ1-2; D may be TRBD1 (5 bases). The receptor was isolated from a man over 45 who received an inactivated influenza vaccine. The CDR3 bases are TGTGCCACTGGACACCGGCCTATGGGCTACACCTTC. Its protein product is CATGHRPMGYTF.